These 29 T cell receptor beta chains were sequenced from one sample in a study of T-cell reconstitution after alpha-beta-depleted transplantation in children. Preparation of the TCRbeta library was carried out with unique molecular identifiers. MiXCR, run by TCRdb on the PCR reads, gives a single entry per CDR3 protein. The data show 200,000 to 250,000 distinct CDR3 sequences, approximately 8.9% seen once. This specimen consisted of PBMCs, mostly from graft donor cells, obtained 180 days after TCRalphabeta/CD19-depleted stem cell transplant. These receptors were taken from a male patient between 5 and 17 years old who had a stem cell transplant for acute lymphoblastic leukemia, so the T cells may come from the graft donor.

This clonotype appeared many times. The gene calls are TRBV5-1 and TRBJ1-5; 7 bases agree with TRBD1. The CDR3 extends over 15 amino acids. V dropped 0 bases and J dropped 2; count of bases not matched to a gene: 2. Germline CDR1 and CDR2: SGHRS and YFSETQ. The CDR3 DNA is TGCGCCAGCAGCTTGGAGACAGGGCGCAATCAGCCCCAGCATTTT. Translation: CASSLETGRNQPQHF.

In this sample, this clonotype turned up a few times. V is TRBV4-2 and J is TRBJ2-3, with 13 bases that match TRBD2. Looked up from germline, CDR1 is LGHNA and CDR2 is YNFKEQ. The CDR3 loop spans 17 amino acids. V shed 3 bases and J 2 bases; nucleotides not matched to a gene: 5. The CDR3 loop is CASSHVTSGRATDTQYF. The DNA of the CDR3 is TGTGCCAGCAGCCACGTAACTAGCGGGAGGGCCACAGATACGCAGTATTTT.

This clonotype was counted ten times or more. V usage is TRBV4-3 and J usage is TRBJ2-7, with D perhaps TRBD2 (6 bases). The germline CDR1 and CDR2 sequences are LGHNA and YSLEER. This CDR3 is 13 amino acids long. Trimming stripped 3 bases from V and 7 bases from J, with 13 bases between. The CDR3 DNA reads TGCGCCAGCAGCCAGGGACGGGGGTGGGAGCAGTACTTC. Translation gives CASSQGRGWEQYF.

Many counts were recorded for this clonotype. The V call is TRBV7-6, the J call TRBJ1-3; no clear D. V lost 3 bases to trimming and J lost 0 bases, with 12 bases between them. CDR3 length equals 16 residues. Germline assignment: CDR1 SGHVS and CDR2 FNYEAQ. The CDR3 DNA sequence: TGTGCCAGCAGCTTGGGTGGCCGGGGCTCTGGAAACACCATATATTTT. Residues: CASSLGGRGSGNTIYF.

Ten or more counts support this clonotype. The chain joins TRBV20-1 to TRBJ2-7; D perhaps matches TRBD1 (5 bases). With 3 bases removed from V and 3 bases from J, the gap between germline ends came to 12 bases. The CDR3 has 13 amino acids. Germline CDR1 and CDR2: DFQATT and SNEGSKA (reference sequence). The CDR3: CSASAQGFYEQYF. CDR3 DNA: TGCAGTGCTAGTGCCCAGGGCTTCTACGAGCAGTACTTC.

This clonotype was recorded many times. The chain recombines TRBV4-2 with TRBJ2-7; a weak D match, TRBD2 (5 bases). The germline gives CDR1 LGHNA, CDR2 YNFKEQ. This CDR3 comprises 16 residues. V was cut by 0 bases and J by 1 base, with 13 bases left in between. The CDR3 DNA sequence: TGTGCCAGCAGCCAAGATCCCGGGGATTTGTCCTACGAGCAGTACTTC. This encodes CASSQDPGDLSYEQYF.

The chain links TRBV18 to TRBJ1-3; D is undetermined. The CDR3 is made up of 12 amino acids. The germline gives CDR1 KGHSH, CDR2 LQKENI. The CDR3 reads CGTRASGNTIYF. CDR3 nucleotide sequence: TGTGGTACGCGGGCCTCTGGAAACACCATATATTTT.

V usage is TRBV5-1 and J usage is TRBJ1-1; TRBD1 aligns across 9 bases. CDR1 and CDR2 (germline): SGHRS, YFSETQ. The V segment lost 5 bases and the J segment 6 bases; nucleotides outside the gene matches: 8. The CDR3 is 14 residues long. CDR3 sequence: CASSQDRGPPEAFF. CDR3 nucleotides: TGCGCCAGCAGTCAGGACAGGGGCCCCCCTGAAGCTTTCTTT.

The sample holds a few counts of this clonotype. The rearrangement links TRBV5-1 to TRBJ2-7; 8 bases match TRBD2. Germline V gene sequence: CDR1 SGHRS, CDR2 YFSETQ. V lost 4 bases and J lost 3; bases outside the gene matches: 12. The CDR3 consists of 16 residues. This CDR3 reads CASSPGGGLELYEQYF. The CDR3 DNA is TGCGCCAGCAGCCCGGGAGGGGGGCTGGAACTCTACGAGCAGTACTTC.

This clonotype was seen ten or more times. This chain links TRBV29-1 with TRBJ1-2; 7 nucleotides line up with TRBD1. Germline loops: CDR1 SQVTM, CDR2 ANQGSEA. Trimming cost V 5 bases and J 4 bases; bases outside gene matches: 4. The CDR3 extends over 12 amino acids. The CDR3 DNA is TGCAGCGTTAAACGACAGGGCTATGGCTACACCTTC. This gives the protein CSVKRQGYGYTF.

Ten or more counts support this clonotype. This chain links TRBV7-3 with TRBJ2-7, with D possibly matching TRBD1 (5 bases). V lost 5 bases and J 5 bases, leaving 19 bases between the germline ends. In germline, CDR1 is SGHTA, CDR2 FQGTGA. This CDR3 region has 15 residues. This CDR3 reads CASSLHRTLVNEQYF. DNA for the CDR3: TGTGCCAGCAGCCTGCACAGGACCCTAGTAAACGAGCAGTACTTC.

This clonotype was counted many times. The rearrangement uses TRBV9 and TRBJ2-1, with 7 bases lining up with TRBD2. The CDR3 spans 18 residues. Germline CDR1 and CDR2: SGDLS and YYNGEE. The V segment lost 6 bases and the J segment 0 bases; nucleotides outside the gene matches: 15. In DNA form, the CDR3 reads TGTGCCAGCAAGCGTAAACCGAGAGGCGGGAGCTCCTACAATGAGCAGTTCTTC. Translating gives CASKRKPRGGSSYNEQFF.

This clonotype was seen a few times. CDR3 DNA sequence: TGTGCCAGCACAGGGGGGGGAGGTTTCGGTGATACGCAGTATTTT. This gives the protein CASTGGGGFGDTQYF. The J gene is TRBJ2-3, the V gene TRBV7-3; D is possibly TRBD1 or TRBD2 (7 bases each). This CDR3 is 15 amino acids long. The germline CDR1 and CDR2 sequences are SGHTA and FQGTGA. The V gene lost 7 bases and the J gene lost 6 bases, with 20 bases spanning the gap. Looking up the rest from reference TRBV7-3 and TRBJ2-3 gives the full variable domain: GAGVSQTPSNKVTEKGKYVELRCDPISGHTALYWYRQSLGQGPEFLIYFQGTGAADDSGLPNDRFFAVRPEGSVSTLKIQRTERGDSAVYLCASTGGGGFGDTQYFGPGTRLTVL.

This clonotype was seen repeatedly, ten times or more. V usage is TRBV14 and J usage is TRBJ2-2; D may be TRBD2 (6 bases). V was shortened by 0 bases and J by 3 bases, with 11 bases between the two germline ends. Germline CDR1 reads SGHDN; CDR2 reads FVKESK. The CDR3 spans 16 residues. The CDR3 DNA is TGTGCCAGCAGCCAAGACGGGACTTCTTACACCGGGGAGCTGTTTTTT. Protein product: CASSQDGTSYTGELFF. Complete variable domain (other parts from reference TRBV14 and TRBJ2-2): EAGVTQFPSHSVIEKGQTVTLRCDPISGHDNLYWYRRVMGKEIKFLLHFVKESKQDESGMPNNRFLAERTGGTYSTLKVQPAELEDSGVYFCASSQDGTSYTGELFFGEGSRLTVL.

This clonotype occurred many times. The chain employs TRBV15 and TRBJ1-6; D remains ambiguous. Trimming stripped 0 bases from V and 10 bases from J, with 16 bases between. The CDR3 consists of 16 residues. Germline values: CDR1 LNHNV, CDR2 YYDKDF (reference sequence). CDR3: CATSRESTEFQSPLHF. CDR3 sequence (DNA): TGTGCCACCAGCAGAGAATCGACGGAATTCCAATCACCCCTCCACTTT.

This clonotype was recorded many times. The junction differs from germline at one of its ends, possibly a read error. The chain carries TRBV5-1 and TRBJ2-7; D gene uncertain. Germline values: CDR1 SGHRS, CDR2 YFSETQ. The CDR3 spans 13 residues. As DNA, the CDR3 is TGTGCCAGCAGCTTAGATCGAACTTACGAGCAGTACTTC. It yields the protein CASSLDRTYEQYF.

This clonotype was observed at least ten times. The rearrangement uses TRBV6-2 or TRBV6-3 and TRBJ1-5; D gene ambiguous. Trimming removed 5 bases from V and 1 base from J, with 6 bases in between. The V gene's germline CDR1 is MNHEY and CDR2 SVGEGT. There are 13 residues in the CDR3. The CDR3 here is CASSHESNQPQHF. For the CDR3, the DNA is TGTGCCAGCAGTCATGAAAGCAATCAGCCCCAGCATTTT.

This clonotype showed up many times. The chain has TRBV5-5 and TRBJ2-1; D unresolved. The CDR3 covers 14 residues. Deletions cut 1 base from V and 1 base from J, with 6 bases between. Germline V gene data show CDR1 as SGHKS and CDR2 as YYEKEE (reference sequence). CDR3 residues: CASSLRLSYNEQFF. The CDR3 DNA sequence: TGTGCCAGCAGCTTGCGGTTATCCTACAATGAGCAGTTCTTC.

This clonotype was counted ten times or more. The chain links TRBV28 to TRBJ2-7; 9 nucleotides match TRBD2. This CDR3 comprises 14 residues. J gave up 7 bases and V 3 bases, and 7 bases lay outside the gene matches. CDR1 is MDHEN, CDR2 SYDVKM, per germline. The CDR3 nucleotides read TGTGCCAGCAGTTTGATAGCGGGAGTAAGGGAGCAGTACTTC. It specifies CASSLIAGVREQYF.

This clonotype has a count of ten or more. The V and J genes are TRBV5-1 and TRBJ2-7; D may correspond to TRBD1 or TRBD2 (5 bases each). V was trimmed by 2 bases and J by 0 bases, leaving 12 bases between them. CDR1 and CDR2 (germline): SGHRS, YFSETQ. The CDR3 consists of 15 residues. In DNA, the CDR3 is TGCGCCAGCAGCTTTAGGGGAGCTATCTCCTACGAGCAGTACTTC. Translation: CASSFRGAISYEQYF. Full variable domain (outside the CDR3, taken from reference TRBV5-1 and TRBJ2-7): KAGVTQTPRYLIKTRGQQVTLSCSPISGHRSVSWYQQTPGQGLQFLFEYFSETQRNKGNFPGRFSGRQFSNSRSEMNVSTLELGDSALYLCASSFRGAISYEQYFGPGTRLTVT.

In its sample, this clonotype was seen a few times. This chain connects TRBV6-5 to TRBJ2-7, with 8 bases lining up with TRBD2. Trimming at V came to 1 base and at J to 1 base, leaving 3 bases not matched to a gene. Germline V gives CDR1 MNHEY, CDR2 SVGAGI. This CDR3 is built from 15 residues. CDR3 sequence (DNA): TGTGCCAGCAGTTACTGGGGCGGGGGGTCCTACGAGCAGTACTTC. It encodes CASSYWGGGSYEQYF.

This clonotype appeared many times. The chain links TRBV29-1 to TRBJ2-2; no definite D call. Germline CDR1 and CDR2: SQVTM and ANQGSEA. This CDR3 is 13 amino acids long. V lost 4 bases and J 4 bases, leaving 10 bases between the germline ends. The CDR3 DNA sequence: TGCAGCGTTGGTTCTTTCGGCACCGGGGAGCTGTTTTTT. Protein sequence: CSVGSFGTGELFF.

This clonotype has at least ten counts. The gene calls are TRBV3-1 and TRBJ2-5, with unresolved D. Trimming took off 1 base at V and 0 bases at J, with 6 bases between the two ends. Germline V gene data show CDR1 as LGHDT and CDR2 as YNNKEL (reference sequence). The CDR3 runs to 14 residues. The CDR3 DNA reads as TGTGCCAGCAGCCAAGCTCACAACCAAGAGACCCAGTACTTC. Translation: CASSQAHNQETQYF.

This clonotype appeared a few times. The chain couples TRBV7-2 to TRBJ2-5; D uncertain. Germline V CDR1 and CDR2: SGHTA, FQGNSA. CDR3 length equals 13 residues. Deletions cut 5 bases from V and 5 bases from J, with 12 bases between. The CDR3 bases are TGTGCCAGCAGCCCCCCCGGCCCGGAGACCCAGTACTTC. Translating it yields CASSPPGPETQYF.

Many counts were recorded for this clonotype. The gene calls are TRBV7-9 and TRBJ2-4, with 9 positions matching TRBD1. This CDR3 region has 17 residues. V lost 5 bases to trimming and J lost 5 bases; unmatched junction nucleotides: 13. The germline V gene has CDR1 SEHNR and CDR2 FQNEAQ (reference sequence). Written as DNA, the CDR3 is TGTGCCAGCAGCCCAGACATAGAGGACAGGGGTCAAAACATTCAGTACTTC. Translated, it gives CASSPDIEDRGQNIQYF. The whole variable domain, filled in from reference TRBV7-9 and TRBJ2-4, reads DTGVSQNPRHKITKRGQNVTFRCDPISEHNRLYWYRQTLGQGPEFLTYFQNEAQLEKSRLLSDRFSAERPKGSFSTLEIQRTEQGDSAMYLCASSPDIEDRGQNIQYFGAGTRLSVL.

In its sample, this clonotype was seen many times. The chain links TRBV12-3 or TRBV12-4 to TRBJ2-7; D is perhaps TRBD1 or TRBD2 (5 bases each). CDR3 length: 12 amino acids. V was cut by 6 bases and J by 7 bases, with 13 bases left in between. The CDR3: CASSPGPSEQYF. The CDR3 DNA reads TGTGCCAGCAGCCCGGGACCGTCTGAGCAGTACTTC.

At least ten counts were recorded for this clonotype. The chain links TRBV7-3 to TRBJ2-1, with 9 bases identical to TRBD2. The CDR3 sequence is 19 residues long. Germline trimming cut 1 base from V and 5 bases from J; bases unmatched to any gene: 15. Germline CDR1 SGHTA, CDR2 FQGTGA. The CDR3 reads CASSLIGNWLAGPNNEQFF. CDR3 in DNA: TGTGCCAGCAGCTTAATAGGGAATTGGCTAGCGGGGCCAAACAATGAGCAGTTCTTC.

This clonotype was seen at least ten times. The chain links TRBV4-3 to TRBJ2-3, with TRBD1 identical over 10 bases. The V gene end was trimmed by 3 bases and the J gene end by 4 bases; junction bases not matched to a gene: 10. Germline V gene lookup returns CDR1 LGHNA and CDR2 YSLEER. The CDR3 extends over 17 amino acids. CDR3 nucleotides: TGCGCCAGCAGCCAGAAGACAGGGGGCGCCGGACCAGATACGCAGTATTTT. Encoded protein: CASSQKTGGAGPDTQYF.

The sample holds many counts of this clonotype. The gene calls are TRBV5-1 and TRBJ1-2; unclear D gene. The CDR3 extends over 16 amino acids. The V end was cut by 2 bases, the J end by 4 bases, with 18 bases between. Germline V gene sequence: CDR1 SGHRS, CDR2 YFSETQ. CDR3 in DNA: TGCGCCAGCAGCTTTGTGGCCTCCTGGGGTATCTATGGCTACACCTTC. Encoded protein: CASSFVASWGIYGYTF. The entire variable domain, with the rest obtained from reference TRBV5-1 and TRBJ1-2, is as follows: KAGVTQTPRYLIKTRGQQVTLSCSPISGHRSVSWYQQTPGQGLQFLFEYFSETQRNKGNFPGRFSGRQFSNSRSEMNVSTLELGDSALYLCASSFVASWGIYGYTFGSGTRLTVV.